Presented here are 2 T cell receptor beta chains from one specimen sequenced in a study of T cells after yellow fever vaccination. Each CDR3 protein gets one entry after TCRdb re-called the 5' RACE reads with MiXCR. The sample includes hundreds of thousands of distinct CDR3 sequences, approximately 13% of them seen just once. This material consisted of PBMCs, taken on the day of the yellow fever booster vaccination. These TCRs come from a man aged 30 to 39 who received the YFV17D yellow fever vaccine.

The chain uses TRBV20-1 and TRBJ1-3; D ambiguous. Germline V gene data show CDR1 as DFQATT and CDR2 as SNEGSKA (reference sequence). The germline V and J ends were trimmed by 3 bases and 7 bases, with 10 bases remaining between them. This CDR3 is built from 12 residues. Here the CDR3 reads CSARGRENTIYF. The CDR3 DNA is TGCAGTGCTAGGGGTCGAGAGAACACCATATATTTT.

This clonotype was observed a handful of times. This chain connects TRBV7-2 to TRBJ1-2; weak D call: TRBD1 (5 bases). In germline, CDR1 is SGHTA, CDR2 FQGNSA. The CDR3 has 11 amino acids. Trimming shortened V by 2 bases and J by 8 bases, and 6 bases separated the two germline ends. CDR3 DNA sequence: TGTGCCAGCAGCTTACCAGGGGGCTACACCTTC. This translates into CASSLPGGYTF.